Here is one T cell receptor (beta chain) with its context. The germline gene is not matched at one end of the junction; a read error may be the cause. Distinct nucleotide sequences in the sample also encode this CDR3. The PCR made use of 60 Vbeta and 13 Jbeta primers. Sequencing was performed with immunoSEQ multiplex PCR; in TCRdb, only in-frame clones are kept and a portion is missing. The sample lists 130,000 or so clones; over 8.5% were seen once. The data belong to a study of cytomegalovirus exposure and HLA in healthy donors. The CDR3 runs to 15 residues. Germline V lookup: CDR1 SGHRS, CDR2 YFSETQ.

Sequenced sample: PBMCs. The V call is TRBV5-1, the J call TRBJ2-6; 7 bases match TRBD1. This TCR was recovered from a woman between 35 and 50 years old in good health and CMV-seropositive. CDR3 protein: CASSVTGFGANVLTF. CDR3 sequence (DNA): TGCGCCAGCAGCGTGACAGGGTTTGGGGCCAACGTCCTGACTTTT.